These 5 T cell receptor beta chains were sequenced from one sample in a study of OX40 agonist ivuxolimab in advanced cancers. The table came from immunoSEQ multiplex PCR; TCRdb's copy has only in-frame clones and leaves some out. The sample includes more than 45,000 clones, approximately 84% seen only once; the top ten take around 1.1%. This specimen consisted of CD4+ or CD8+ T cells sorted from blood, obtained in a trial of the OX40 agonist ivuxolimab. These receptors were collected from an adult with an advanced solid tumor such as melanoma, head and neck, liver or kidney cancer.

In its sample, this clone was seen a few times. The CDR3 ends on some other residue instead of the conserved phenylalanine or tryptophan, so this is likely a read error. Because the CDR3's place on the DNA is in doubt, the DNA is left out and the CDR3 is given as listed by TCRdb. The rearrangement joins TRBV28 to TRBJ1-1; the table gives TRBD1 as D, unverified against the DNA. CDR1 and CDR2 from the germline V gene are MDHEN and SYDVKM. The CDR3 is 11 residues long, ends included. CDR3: CASSSTNRVAI.

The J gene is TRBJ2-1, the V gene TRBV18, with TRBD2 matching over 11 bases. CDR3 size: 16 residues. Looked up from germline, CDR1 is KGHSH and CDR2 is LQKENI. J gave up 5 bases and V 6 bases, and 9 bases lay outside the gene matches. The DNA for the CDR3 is TGTGCCAGCTCCCGTAAGACTAGCGGGATTAACAATGAGCAGTTCTTC. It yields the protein CASSRKTSGINNEQFF.

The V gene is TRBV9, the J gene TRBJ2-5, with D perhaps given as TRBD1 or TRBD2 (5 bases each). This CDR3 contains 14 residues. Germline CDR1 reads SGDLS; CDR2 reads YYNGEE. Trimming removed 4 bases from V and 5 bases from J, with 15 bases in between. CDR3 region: CASSIGRWGETQYF. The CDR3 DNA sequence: TGTGCCAGCAGCATCGGACGTTGGGGGGAGACCCAGTACTTC.

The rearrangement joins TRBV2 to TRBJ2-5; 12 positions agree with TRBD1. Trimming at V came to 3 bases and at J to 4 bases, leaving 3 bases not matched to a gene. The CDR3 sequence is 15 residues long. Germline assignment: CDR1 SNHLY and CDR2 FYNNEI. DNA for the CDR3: TGTGCCAGCAGTGACGGGGGACAGGGGGCAGAGACCCAGTACTTC. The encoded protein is CASSDGGQGAETQYF.

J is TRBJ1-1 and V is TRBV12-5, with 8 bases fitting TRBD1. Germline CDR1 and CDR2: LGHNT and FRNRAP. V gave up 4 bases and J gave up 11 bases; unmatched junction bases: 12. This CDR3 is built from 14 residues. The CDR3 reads CASGSHGPGGEAFF. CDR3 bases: TGTGCTAGTGGTTCCCACGGGCCAGGGGGCGAGGCTTTCTTT.